The rows below give T cell receptor beta chains drawn from one sample of a study of STAT5B mutations in CD4+ large granular lymphocyte leukemia. Sequenced by immunoSEQ multiplex PCR; TCRdb stores in-frame clones only, minus some. The table records tens of thousands of clones, approximately 80% of them present only once. Sample: CD4+ T cells from blood buffy coats. These receptors were taken from a human donor in good health. Each CDR3 is given with its conserved first and last residue. D genes are given only for firm matches. Size is omitted from some rows. Given values are once, few, many or a class for expanded clones.

J,V,D,length,size,DNA,CDR3
TRBJ2-7,TRBV19,TRBD2,15,NA,TGTGCCAGTAGTCCACAAATAGCGGGAGTGGAAGAGCAGTACTTC,CASSPQIAGVEEQYF
TRBJ2-5,TRBV11-2,NA,13,NA,TGTGCCAGCAGCTGGGGGGCAAGGGAGACCCAGTACTTC,CASSWGARETQYF
TRBJ1-2,TRBV6-5,NA,9,NA,TGTGCCTCTATGGACCCCCTCACCTTC,CASMDPLTF
TRBJ2-1,TRBV10-1,TRBD2,15,NA,TGCGCCAGCAGTGATCTAGCGGGATTGGGGAATGAGCAGTTCTTC,CASSDLAGLGNEQFF
TRBJ2-4,TRBV30,NA,12,NA,TGTGCCTGGAGTGTACCAGGAAACATTCAGTACTTC,CAWSVPGNIQYF
TRBJ1-1,TRBV11-3,NA,14,NA,TGTGCCAGCAGCTTAGGGCAGGGGAACACTGAAGCTTTCTTT,CASSLGQGNTEAFF
TRBJ2-7,TRBV5-4,NA,14,NA,TGTGCCAGCAGCTGGGGGGACAACCGCCACGAGCAGTACTTC,CASSWGDNRHEQYF
TRBJ1-3,TRBV23-1,NA,18,NA,TGCGCCAGCAGTCAGCGGCCCCGACGAGGGGGTGCTGGAAACACCATATATTTT,CASSQRPRRGGAGNTIYF
TRBJ2-1,TRBV4-1,TRBD1,15,NA,TGCGCCAGCAGCCGGACAGGGGTGGACTACAATGAGCAGTTCTTC,CASSRTGVDYNEQFF
TRBJ2-2,TRBV7-8,NA,17,NA,TGTGCCAGCAGCTCTCGTTTCGGCAGCTCGAACACCGGGGAGCTGTTTTTT,CASSSRFGSSNTGELFF
TRBJ2-1,TRBV30,NA,15,NA,TGTGCCTGGGGCAGCTTGCCGGCACCCTACAATGAGCAGTTCTTC,CAWGSLPAPYNEQFF
TRBJ2-1,TRBV5-6,NA,16,NA,TGTGCCAGCAGCGACGGACTGTGGTCCTCCTACAATGAGCAGTTCTTC,CASSDGLWSSYNEQFF
TRBJ1-2,TRBV6-1,NA,15,NA,TGTGCCAGCAGTGACCCCGGACTACGCAACTATGGCTACACCTTC,CASSDPGLRNYGYTF
TRBJ1-5,TRBV27,NA,14,NA,TGTGCCAGCAGTCGGGAAAATAGCAATCAGCCCCAGCATTTT,CASSRENSNQPQHF
TRBJ1-1,TRBV11-3,NA,14,NA,TGTGCCAGCAGCCTCACAGGGCCGAACACTGAAGCTTTCTTT,CASSLTGPNTEAFF
TRBJ1-5,TRBV19,TRBD1,14,NA,TGTGCCAGTAGGGGGACAGGGAGCAATCAGCCCCAGCATTTT,CASRGTGSNQPQHF
TRBJ1-5,TRBV15,NA,13,few,TGTGCCACCAGCAGAGTAAGGGATCAGCCCCAGCATTTT,CATSRVRDQPQHF
TRBJ2-5,TRBV5-6,TRBD1,15,NA,TGTGCCAGCAGCTGGGGACAGCTTGAACAAGAGACCCAGTACTTC,CASSWGQLEQETQYF
TRBJ1-1,TRBV9,NA,13,NA,TGTGCCAGCAGCGGACAGCAGAACACTGAAGCTTTCTTT,CASSGQQNTEAFF
TRBJ2-5,TRBV30,TRBD2,14,NA,TGTGCCTGGAGTGTAGGGCCCGCGGGAGCGGACCAGTACTTC,CAWSVGPAGADQYF
TRBJ2-1,TRBV5-1,TRBD2,15,NA,TGCGCCAGCACCGAAACGGGACTAGCTAGTAATGAGCAGTTCTTC,CASTETGLASNEQFF